A selection of T cell receptor beta chains follows, all from one sample in a study of control samples from healthy donors and cancer patients. The method was immunoSEQ multiplex PCR; TCRdb's version includes in-frame clones alone and lacks a portion of them. The data hold some 87,000 clones, with 75% to 95% observed a single time. Sequenced material: blood. These TCRs come from a man aged 25-45 years in good health. Each CDR3 is given with its conserved first and last residue.

v_gene	j_gene	CDR3aa
TRBV27	TRBJ2-1	CAISPLLEYEQFF
TRBV6-1	TRBJ1-6	CASTLGGAGSPLHF
TRBV28	TRBJ1-1	CASTPLGGRLNTEAFF
TRBV7-8	TRBJ2-1	CASSLGTSERNEQFF
TRBV10-3	TRBJ1-2	CAISESEEMYGYTF
TRBV24-1	TRBJ2-2	CATSDSGLAGSPGELFF
TRBV4-3	TRBJ1-2	CASSQDTGFGYTF
TRBV7-2	TRBJ1-2	CASSPTRTGLGYTF
TRBV24-1	TRBJ2-7	CATSDSQAAQYF
TRBV24-1	TRBJ2-5	CATSDSRLAAGETQYF
TRBV14	TRBJ1-6	CASSQAWTENSPLHF
TRBV4-2	TRBJ2-7	CASSQAVGSGSPEQYF
TRBV27	TRBJ2-7	CASWGTGGREQYF
TRBV19	TRBJ2-2	CASTNQARVNTGELFF
TRBV7-6	TRBJ1-4	CASSIEAGFNEKLFF
TRBV28	TRBJ1-4	CASGAPGDEKLFF
TRBV5-1	TRBJ1-3	CASSLGGQLSGNTIYF
TRBV7-2	TRBJ1-2	CASSLASTPGYTF
TRBV4-1	TRBJ2-1	CASSQDLFRLGAYNEQFF
TRBV10-3	TRBJ1-5	CATSLGTGVRNQPQHF
TRBV14	TRBJ2-7	CASSLDRGYEQYF
TRBV5-1	TRBJ2-5	CASSSTRGRQETQYF
TRBV6-2/TRBV6-3	TRBJ1-6	CASSTKDRVVPPLHF